The next 20 T cell receptor beta chains were all read from a single sample in a study of tumor-infiltrating lymphocytes in localized non-small cell lung cancer. Clones were sequenced by immunoSEQ multiplex PCR, and TCRdb holds only the in-frame ones, with some missing. The profile shows 12,000 or so clones, about 78% of them singletons. The sample taken for sequencing was lung tumor tissue. These receptors all come from a human donor with non-small cell lung cancer.

The chain is built from TRBV14 and TRBJ1-4; perhaps TRBD1 as D (5 bases). This CDR3 spans 17 amino acids. V lost 4 bases to trimming and J lost 2 bases, with 17 bases between them. The germline V gene encodes CDR1 SGHDN and CDR2 FVKESK. CDR3 bases: TGTGCCAGCAGCCGCGGGACCCGCCGGTACACTAATGAAAAACTGTTTTTT. Translated, it gives CASSRGTRRYTNEKLFF.

The chain links TRBV13 to TRBJ2-7; 7 bases map to TRBD1. CDR1 and CDR2 (germline): PRHDT, FYEKMQ (reference sequence). J gave up 4 bases and V 8 bases, and 17 bases lay outside the gene matches. The CDR3 is 16 amino acids. CDR3 nucleotides: TGTGCCAGCTCGACAGGGTTTACCCTGACTAATTACGAGCAGTACGTC. Translated: CASSTGFTLTNYEQYV.

As DNA, the CDR3 is TGTGCCAGTTCTCCACTAGTCCCCGGGGAGCTGTTTTTT. Protein product: CASSPLVPGELFF. The chain couples TRBV6-6 to TRBJ2-2, with D tentatively TRBD2 (5 bases). V lost 9 bases to trimming and J lost 6 bases, with 14 bases between them. The CDR3 sequence is 13 residues long. Germline CDR1 MNHNY, CDR2 SVGAGI (reference sequence).

This clone was seen just once. The chain combines TRBV28 with TRBJ2-6, with no clear D. This CDR3 comprises 13 residues. Trimming removed 8 bases from V and 4 bases from J, with 9 bases in between. Germline assignment: CDR1 MDHEN and CDR2 SYDVKM. The DNA for the CDR3 is TGTGCCAGCCGGGTTGACGGGGCCAACGTCCTGACTTTC. Its translation is CASRVDGANVLTF. Using reference TRBV28 and TRBJ2-6 for the parts outside the CDR3, the full variable domain is DVKVTQSSRYLVKRTGEKVFLECVQDMDHENMFWYRQDPGLGLRLIYFSYDVKMKEKGDIPEGYSVSREKKERFSLILESASTNQTSMYLCASRVDGANVLTFGAGSRLTVL.

Only one count was recorded for this clone. This sequence joins TRBV7-9 and TRBJ1-5; maybe TRBD1 (5 bases). Germline CDR1 is SEHNR and CDR2 is FQNEAQ (reference sequence). The CDR3 runs to 13 residues. V shed 3 bases and J shed 5 bases, with 8 bases lying between them. Here the CDR3 reads CASSLDNYQPQHF. Here the CDR3 DNA reads TGTGCCAGCAGCTTGGACAACTATCAGCCCCAGCATTTT.

The rearrangement uses TRBV7-9 and TRBJ2-3; TRBD2 matches at 8 bases. The CDR3 covers 17 residues. V was pared by 4 bases and J by 4 bases, with 13 bases of the junction left unmatched. Looked up from germline, CDR1 is SEHNR and CDR2 is FQNEAQ (reference sequence). CDR3 in DNA: TGTGCCAGCAGCTCCAGGACCGGTAGCGGGATTCCAGATACGCAGTATTTT. Translated, it gives CASSSRTGSGIPDTQYF.

This clone was recorded only once. J is TRBJ2-5 and V is TRBV29-1, with 9 bases that match TRBD1. The V segment lost 6 bases and the J segment 4 bases; nucleotides outside the gene matches: 0. Germline lookup yields CDR1 SQVTM and CDR2 ANQGSEA. The CDR3 runs 11 residues. The CDR3 reads CSVGQGETQYF. The CDR3 DNA sequence: TGCAGCGTGGGACAGGGAGAGACCCAGTACTTC.

This clone was observed a few times. The V call is TRBV2, the J call TRBJ1-2, with a possible D match to TRBD1 (5 bases). Germline lookup yields CDR1 SNHLY and CDR2 FYNNEI. This CDR3 comprises 14 residues. The V gene lost 2 bases and the J gene lost 3 bases, with 10 bases spanning the gap. This CDR3 reads CASSETPGHYGYTF. Here the CDR3 DNA reads TGTGCCAGCAGTGAAACCCCGGGACACTATGGCTACACCTTC.

The chain employs TRBV7-2 and TRBJ1-6, with a weak D call TRBD1 (6 bases). Per germline, CDR1 SGHTA and CDR2 FQGNSA. The CDR3 totals 16 residues. Trimming pared 5 bases from V and 14 bases from J, leaving 25 bases between. The CDR3 is CASSIQAGGGPETLHF. In DNA, the CDR3 is TGTGCCAGCAGCATCCAGGCGGGGGGGGGCCCGGAGACCCTCCACTTT.

The chain uses TRBV7-2 and TRBJ2-3, with 11 bases matching TRBD1. The V segment lost 4 bases and the J segment 4 bases; nucleotides outside the gene matches: 4. From germline, CDR1 is SGHTA and CDR2 FQGNSA. CDR3 length: 15 amino acids. CDR3: CASSSDRGLADTQYF. CDR3 DNA: TGTGCCAGCAGCTCGGACAGGGGGCTAGCAGATACGCAGTATTTT.

This chain connects TRBV7-2 to TRBJ1-2; D is uncertain. The V gene lost 2 bases and the J gene lost 8 bases, with 18 bases spanning the gap. The CDR3 spans 15 residues. Germline V CDR1 and CDR2: SGHTA, FQGNSA. The CDR3: CASSLLGLQSAGYTF. The DNA for the CDR3 is TGTGCCAGCAGCTTACTTGGTCTACAATCAGCGGGCTACACCTTC. Full variable domain (rest looked up from reference TRBV7-2 and TRBJ1-2): GAGVSQSPSNKVTEKGKDVELRCDPISGHTALYWYRQSLGQGLEFLIYFQGNSAPDKSGLPSDRFSAERTGGSVSTLTIQRTQQEDSAVYLCASSLLGLQSAGYTFGSGTRLTVV.

This clone came up a few times. This chain joins TRBV21-1 and TRBJ1-2. TRBV21-1 is reported as a pseudogene. The CDR3 runs 14 residues. CDR3 protein: CASSKTGGGYGYTF. CDR3 nucleotides: TGTGCCAGCAGCAAAACTGGGGGGGGGTATGGCTACACCTTC.

This clone was observed a handful of times. The chain has TRBV6-5 and TRBJ2-1; possible D gene TRBD2, 6 bases. Germline V gene sequence: CDR1 MNHEY, CDR2 SVGAGI. The ends were cut back, 6 bases at V and 10 bases at J, with 19 bases in the middle. The CDR3 has 14 amino acids. In DNA form, the CDR3 reads TGTGCCAGCAGCCCTCGGAGGGAGTCAGGCGAGCAGTTCTTC. This codes for CASSPRRESGEQFF.

The chain couples TRBV6-1 to TRBJ1-4; no firm D call. The germline V and J ends were trimmed by 3 bases and 0 bases, with 14 bases remaining between them. The CDR3 covers 17 residues. Per germline, CDR1 MNHNS and CDR2 SASEGT. The CDR3 is CASSELGQLSTNEKLFF. The CDR3 DNA reads TGTGCCAGCAGTGAGCTCGGGCAGCTATCAACTAATGAAAAACTGTTTTTT.

The chain links TRBV2 to TRBJ2-5; D gene unclear. This CDR3 has 14 residues. Looked up from germline, CDR1 is SNHLY and CDR2 is FYNNEI. Trimming removed 3 bases from V and 5 bases from J, with 13 bases in between. CDR3 residues: CASSERPRKETQYF. Written as DNA, the CDR3 is TGTGCCAGCAGTGAGAGGCCCCGTAAGGAGACCCAGTACTTC.

The chain carries TRBV7-2 and TRBJ2-5; D gene ambiguous. V lost 6 bases and J lost 5, with 13 bases in between. From germline, CDR1 is SGHTA and CDR2 FQGNSA. The CDR3 is 13 amino acids. The CDR3 spells CASRLGMSETQYF. The CDR3 DNA reads as TGTGCCAGCAGGCTTGGTATGTCGGAGACCCAGTACTTC.

The sample holds a few counts of this clone. V is TRBV6-5 and J is TRBJ1-5; possible D gene TRBD1, 5 bases. Looked up from germline, CDR1 is MNHEY and CDR2 is SVGAGI. The V gene lost 6 bases and the J gene lost 1 base, with 10 bases spanning the gap. The CDR3 runs to 14 residues. This chain's CDR3 is CASRKGDSNQPQHF. The CDR3 DNA sequence: TGTGCCAGCAGGAAAGGGGACAGCAATCAGCCCCAGCATTTT.

CDR3 loop: CASSLSGTAFGYTF. Written as DNA, the CDR3 is TGCGCCAGCAGCTTATCCGGGACAGCGTTCGGCTACACCTTC. This chain links TRBV5-1 with TRBJ1-2, with 7 nucleotides matching TRBD1. The CDR3 extends over 14 amino acids. Germline loops: CDR1 SGHRS, CDR2 YFSETQ. The V gene end was trimmed by 2 bases and the J gene end by 8 bases; junction bases not matched to a gene: 9.

The chain has TRBV19 and TRBJ1-2; no clear D. Trimming cost V 5 bases and J 8 bases, with 15 bases left between them. The germline V gene has CDR1 LNHDA and CDR2 SQIVND (reference sequence). CDR3 length: 13 amino acids. In nucleotides, the CDR3 is TGTGCCAGTAGTCCCGATCAGCAGAGCGGCTACACCTTC. Translated, it gives CASSPDQQSGYTF.

The rearrangement joins TRBV5-1 to TRBJ1-4, with 7 nucleotides matching TRBD1. CDR3 length: 17 amino acids. Germline V gene data show CDR1 as SGHRS and CDR2 as YFSETQ. J was trimmed by 5 bases and V by 4 bases; bases with no gene match: 14. CDR3 protein: CASSQGVAQARNEKLFF. The CDR3 DNA reads as TGCGCCAGCAGCCAGGGGGTAGCACAGGCGAGAAATGAAAAACTGTTTTTT.